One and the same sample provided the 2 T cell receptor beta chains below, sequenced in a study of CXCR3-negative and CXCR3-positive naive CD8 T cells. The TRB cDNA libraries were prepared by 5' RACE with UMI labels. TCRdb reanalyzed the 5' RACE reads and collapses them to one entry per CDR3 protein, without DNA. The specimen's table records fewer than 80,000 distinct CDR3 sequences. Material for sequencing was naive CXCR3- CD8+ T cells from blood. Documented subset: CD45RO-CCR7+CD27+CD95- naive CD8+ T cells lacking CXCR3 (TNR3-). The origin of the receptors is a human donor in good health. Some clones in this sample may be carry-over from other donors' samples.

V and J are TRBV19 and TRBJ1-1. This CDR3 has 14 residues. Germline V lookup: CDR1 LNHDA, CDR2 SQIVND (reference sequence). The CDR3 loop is CASSILGDFAEAFF.

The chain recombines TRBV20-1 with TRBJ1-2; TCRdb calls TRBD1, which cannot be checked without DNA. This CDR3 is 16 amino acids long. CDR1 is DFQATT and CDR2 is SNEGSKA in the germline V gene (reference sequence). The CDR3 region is CSARPTLDREHYGYTF.